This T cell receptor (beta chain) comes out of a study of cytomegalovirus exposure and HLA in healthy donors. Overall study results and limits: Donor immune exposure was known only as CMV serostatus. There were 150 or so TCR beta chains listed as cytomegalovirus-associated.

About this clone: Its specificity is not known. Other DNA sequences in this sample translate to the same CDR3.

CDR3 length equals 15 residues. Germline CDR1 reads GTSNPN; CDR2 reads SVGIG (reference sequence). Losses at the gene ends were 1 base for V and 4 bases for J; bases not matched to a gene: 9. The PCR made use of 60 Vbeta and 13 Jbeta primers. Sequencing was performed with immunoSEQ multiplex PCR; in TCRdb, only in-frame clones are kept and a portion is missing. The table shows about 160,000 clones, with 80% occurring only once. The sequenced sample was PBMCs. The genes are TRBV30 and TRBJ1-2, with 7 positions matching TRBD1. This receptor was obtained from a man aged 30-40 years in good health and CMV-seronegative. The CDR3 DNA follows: TGTGCCTGGAGTGGGGGGGACAGAGGTGCCTATGGCTACACCTTC. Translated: CAWSGGDRGAYGYTF.